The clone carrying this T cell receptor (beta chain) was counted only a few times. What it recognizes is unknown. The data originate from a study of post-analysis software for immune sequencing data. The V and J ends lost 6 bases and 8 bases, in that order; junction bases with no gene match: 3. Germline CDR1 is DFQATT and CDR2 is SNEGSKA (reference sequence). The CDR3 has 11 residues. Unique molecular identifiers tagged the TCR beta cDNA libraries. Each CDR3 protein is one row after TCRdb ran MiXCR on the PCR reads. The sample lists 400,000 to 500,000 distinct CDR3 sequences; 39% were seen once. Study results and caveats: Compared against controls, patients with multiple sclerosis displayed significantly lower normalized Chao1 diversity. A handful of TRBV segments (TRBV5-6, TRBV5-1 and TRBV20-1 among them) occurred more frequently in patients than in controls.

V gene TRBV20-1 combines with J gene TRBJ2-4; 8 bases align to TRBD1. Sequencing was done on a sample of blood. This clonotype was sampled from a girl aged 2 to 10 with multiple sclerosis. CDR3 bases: TGCAGTGCCGTCAGGGGGCACATTCAGTACTTC. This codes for CSAVRGHIQYF.